One sample yielded the 2 T cell receptor beta chains listed below, sequenced in a study of identical twins. A single record per CDR3 protein comes from TCRdb applying MiXCR to the 5' RACE reads. This table holds a few hundred thousand distinct CDR3 sequences, under 9.5% found once. This sample also belongs to another study, concerning yellow fever vaccine responses in identical twins.

The specimen was memory (CD45RO+) T cells sorted from blood. Source of these receptors: a woman under 30 in good health.

This clonotype showed up many times. V and J are TRBV12-3 or TRBV12-4 and TRBJ1-2; D gene uncertain. The CDR3 spans 10 residues. V was cut by 6 bases and J by 8 bases, with 7 bases left in between. The CDR3, as DNA: TGTGCCAGCAGGGGAGTGGGCTACACCTTC. It codes for CASRGVGYTF.

This clonotype was counted a few times. The chain has TRBV24-1 and TRBJ2-5, with 7 bases identical to TRBD1. The junction had 4 bases not matched to a gene; V was cut back by 1 base and J by 6 bases. The V gene's germline CDR1 is KGHDR and CDR2 SFDVKD. The CDR3 spans 14 residues. CDR3 protein: CATSDLAQGQTQYF. As DNA, the CDR3 is TGTGCCACCAGTGATTTAGCACAGGGGCAGACCCAGTACTTC.